This TCR beta chain was captured by sequencing in a study of T cell responses to AZD1222 COVID-19 vaccine. Across the whole study: Doses given second, at about 4 or about 12 weeks, were pooled. General study findings and limits: Spike was spanned by vaccine-associated CD4 TCRs, with dominance at 160-218 and 743-854. Once two AZD1222 doses were given, Spike-specific TCR breadth and depth went up. Donor demographics were predominantly white British with a female majority; clonal diversity may be underestimated.

Sequencing used immunoSEQ multiplex PCR; TCRdb keeps in-frame clones, though not all of them. The table has about 150,000 clones, about nine tenths seen once. On this clone: Antigen specificity is unknown.

The sequencing used peripheral blood, collected on day 0 of AZD1222 vaccination. The TCR originated in an adult in good health.

The CDR3 bases are TGTGCCAGCAGCTCACTCGCGGTTGGACAAGAGACCCAGTACTTC. Translated: CASSSLAVGQETQYF. The V gene is TRBV28, the J gene TRBJ2-5; unclear D gene. V dropped 6 bases and J dropped 2 bases, with 16 bases sitting between them. The CDR3 has 15 residues. Germline V gives CDR1 MDHEN, CDR2 SYDVKM.